The 26 T cell receptor beta chains given below trace back to one sample, sequenced in a study of T cell responses to AZD1222 COVID-19 vaccine. Repertoires were generated with immunoSEQ multiplex PCR, while TCRdb's copy carries only in-frame clones and drops some. The sample has some 150,000 clones, roughly 80% seen once. Material: peripheral blood, obtained on day 0 of MenACWY control vaccination. Every receptor here comes from an adult in good health.

This clone has just a few counts. J is TRBJ2-1 and V is TRBV7-6, with D possibly called TRBD1 or TRBD2 (5 bases each). Per germline, CDR1 SGHVS and CDR2 FNYEAQ. The CDR3 extends over 16 amino acids. V lost 3 bases and J lost 3, with 15 bases in between. CDR3 sequence reads: CASSLATGLGYNEQFF. DNA for the CDR3: TGTGCCAGCAGCTTGGCCACGGGGCTGGGCTACAATGAGCAGTTCTTC.

This clone has at least ten counts. Other DNA sequences in the same sample also yield this CDR3. CDR3 residues: CASSYSRGQPQHF. CDR3 coding DNA: TGTGCCAGCAGTTACTCCCGAGGCCAGCCCCAGCATTTT. The chain is built from TRBV6-5 and TRBJ1-5; D is ambiguous. Trimming stripped 0 bases from V and 7 bases from J, with 7 bases between. The germline gives CDR1 MNHEY, CDR2 SVGAGI. This CDR3 comprises 13 residues.

This chain joins TRBV4-1 and TRBJ2-7; the D is unclear. The CDR3 sequence is 16 residues long. V dropped 0 bases and J dropped 4 bases, with 16 bases sitting between them. CDR1 MGHRA and CDR2 YSYEKL come from the germline V gene. This CDR3 is CASSQDRRATGYEQYF. The CDR3 bases are TGCGCCAGCAGCCAAGATCGTCGGGCTACCGGATACGAGCAGTACTTC.

V usage is TRBV23-1 and J usage is TRBJ1-5, with a weak D call TRBD1 (5 bases). TRBV23-1 qualifies as an ORF whose function is uncertain. V lost 2 bases, J lost 0 bases, and 17 bases lay in between. The CDR3 length is 18 residues. This chain's CDR3 is CASSQLRGPTHSNQPQHF. In nucleotides, the CDR3 is TGCGCCAGCAGTCAACTGAGGGGACCGACTCATAGCAATCAGCCCCAGCATTTT.

The V gene is TRBV10-3, the J gene TRBJ1-1; weak D call: TRBD1 (5 bases). The CDR3 covers 14 residues. Between the trimmed V and J ends, which lost 4 bases and 3 bases, there was a span of 12 bases. Germline CDR1 reads ENHRY; CDR2 reads SYGVKD. Here the CDR3 DNA reads TGTGCCATCAGTGCGGGGACGAGGGACACTGAAGCTTTCTTT. It codes for CAISAGTRDTEAFF.

The chain is built from TRBV9 and TRBJ1-5, with a tentative D call TRBD1 (5 bases). There are 15 residues in the CDR3. CDR1 is SGDLS and CDR2 is YYNGEE in the germline V gene. Trimming pared 4 bases from V and 0 bases from J, leaving 11 bases between. CDR3 region: CASSPDTTSNQPQHF. Here the CDR3 DNA reads TGTGCCAGCAGCCCGGACACCACTAGCAATCAGCCCCAGCATTTT. Full variable domain (rest looked up from reference TRBV9 and TRBJ1-5): DSGVTQTPKHLITATGQRVTLRCSPRSGDLSVYWYQQSLDQGLQFLIQYYNGEERAKGNILERFSAQQFPDLHSELNLSSLELGDSALYFCASSPDTTSNQPQHFGDGTRLSIL.

The chain recombines TRBV5-5 with TRBJ1-2; 9 bases are shared with TRBD1. Germline loops: CDR1 SGHKS, CDR2 YYEKEE (reference sequence). V lost 3 bases, J lost 4 bases, and 4 bases stayed unmatched. CDR3 length: 14 amino acids. CDR3 DNA: TGTGCCAGCAGCTCGACGACAGGGGGCTATGGCTACACCTTC. Translated: CASSSTTGGYGYTF.

The rearrangement links TRBV18 to TRBJ1-1, with D possibly TRBD1 on 6 matching bases. V was cut by 1 base and J by 4 bases, with 16 bases left in between. Germline values: CDR1 KGHSH, CDR2 LQKENI. CDR3 size: 16 residues. The CDR3 DNA follows: TGTGCCAGCTCACCACAGGGGTATAGAGGGGGCACTGAAGCTTTCTTT. Amino acid sequence: CASSPQGYRGGTEAFF.

The chain carries TRBV15 and TRBJ1-2, with unresolved D. The CDR3 loop spans 17 amino acids. V was trimmed by 5 bases and J by 7 bases, leaving 26 bases between them. Germline CDR1 and CDR2: LNHNV and YYDKDF (reference sequence). CDR3 DNA: TGTGCCACCAGCGGCCCCCAGGTGGGTCGACCAAGCGGTGGCTACACCTTC. Translation: CATSGPQVGRPSGGYTF.

The chain has TRBV6-5 and TRBJ1-2, with TRBD1 matching 8 bases. The V segment lost 5 bases and the J segment 3 bases; nucleotides outside the gene matches: 8. CDR1 is MNHEY and CDR2 is SVGAGI in the germline V gene. The CDR3 is 15 residues long. The CDR3 bases are TGTGCCAGCAGTCCCCGGGACAGGAGGCACTATGGCTACACCTTC. As protein: CASSPRDRRHYGYTF.

This clone was seen just once. This rearrangement joins TRBV30 to TRBJ2-1; 8 positions match TRBD2. Trimming at V came to 3 bases and at J to 14 bases, leaving 6 bases not matched to a gene. Germline assignment: CDR1 GTSNPN and CDR2 SVGIG (reference sequence). CDR3 length equals 11 residues. CDR3 residues: CAWSTRGGKFF. The CDR3, as DNA: TGTGCCTGGAGCACACGGGGGGGCAAGTTCTTC.

The CDR3 is CASSLTLIAGARDNEQFF. Written as DNA, the CDR3 is TGTGCCAGCAGCTTGACGTTGATAGCGGGGGCCCGGGACAATGAGCAGTTCTTC. The chain uses TRBV5-6 and TRBJ2-1; the match to TRBD2 covers 9 bases. Germline V gene data show CDR1 as SGHDT and CDR2 as YYEEEE. The V segment lost 1 base and the J segment 5 bases; nucleotides outside the gene matches: 13. The CDR3 runs 18 residues.

V and J are TRBV5-8 and TRBJ1-6; possible D gene TRBD1, 6 bases. Between the trimmed V and J ends, which lost 6 bases and 7 bases, there was a span of 14 bases. Germline CDR1 and CDR2: SGHTS and YDEGEE. The CDR3 length is 14 residues. CDR3 in amino acids: CASKKQGANSPLHF. CDR3 sequence (DNA): TGTGCCAGCAAGAAACAGGGCGCCAATTCACCCCTCCACTTT.

The V call is TRBV11-2, the J call TRBJ1-1; unclear D gene. The germline V and J ends were trimmed by 5 bases and 0 bases, with 13 bases remaining between them. CDR1 SGHAT and CDR2 FQNNGV come from the germline V gene. The CDR3 has 15 residues. The CDR3 DNA reads as TGTGCCAGCAGCCCCCCTGGATACTTGAACACTGAAGCTTTCTTT. It is translated as CASSPPGYLNTEAFF.

V gene TRBV3-1 (or the pseudogene TRBV3-2) combines with J gene TRBJ2-7, with D uncertain. The germline V gene has CDR1 LGHDT and CDR2 YNNKEL (reference sequence). V gave up 1 base and J gave up 2 bases, with 9 bases separating them. The CDR3 contains 14 residues. The CDR3 DNA follows: TGTGCCAGCAGCCAAGGGGCAGCCACCTACGAGCAGTACTTC. Encoded protein: CASSQGAATYEQYF.

The chain links TRBV29-1 to TRBJ2-5; the match to TRBD2 covers 7 bases. The CDR3 has 13 amino acids. Germline lookup yields CDR1 SQVTM and CDR2 ANQGSEA. V trimming: 3 bases; J trimming: 5 bases; junction bases outside the gene matches: 6. The CDR3 sequence: CSVDPGGSETQYF. The CDR3 DNA follows: TGCAGCGTTGACCCGGGGGGAAGCGAGACCCAGTACTTC.

The chain links TRBV3-1 (or the pseudogene TRBV3-2) to TRBJ1-1; D gene ambiguous. This CDR3 comprises 14 residues. Germline CDR1 reads LGHDT; CDR2 reads YNNKEL (reference sequence). The germline V and J ends were trimmed by 5 bases and 1 base, with 11 bases remaining between them. The CDR3 is CASSSPGENTEAFF. CDR3 in DNA: TGTGCCAGCAGCAGTCCAGGAGAGAACACTGAAGCTTTCTTT.

The V gene is TRBV5-1, the J gene TRBJ1-1; D gene unclear. The length of the CDR3 is 14 residues. The V end lost 6 bases, the J end lost 0 bases, and 12 bases lay between the germline ends. Germline loops: CDR1 SGHRS, CDR2 YFSETQ. CDR3 sequence (DNA): TGCGCCAGCACCCTGAACATGCTGAACACTGAAGCTTTCTTT. Encoded protein: CASTLNMLNTEAFF.

The rearrangement joins TRBV5-1 to TRBJ1-1; weak D call: TRBD1 (6 bases). Germline CDR1 and CDR2: SGHRS and YFSETQ. Trimming took 0 bases from V and 4 from J, leaving 10 bases between them. The CDR3 runs 14 residues. The DNA for the CDR3 is TGCGCCAGCAGCTTGGTTCAGGGGAGCACTGAAGCTTTCTTT. As protein: CASSLVQGSTEAFF.

A few counts support this clone. The V and J genes are TRBV27 and TRBJ1-1; no firm D call. CDR1 and CDR2 from the germline V gene are MNHEY and SMNVEV (reference sequence). V was clipped by 0 bases and J by 1 base, with 9 bases between them. The CDR3 extends over 15 amino acids. The CDR3: CASSLSRHPNTEAFF. CDR3 nucleotides: TGTGCCAGCAGTTTATCGAGACACCCGAACACTGAAGCTTTCTTT.

The chain joins TRBV19 to TRBJ1-5; D unclear. The V and J ends lost 9 bases and 1 base respectively, with 16 bases between them. Germline-derived CDR1 and CDR2 are LNHDA and SQIVND (reference sequence). The CDR3 loop spans 15 amino acids. CDR3 residues: CASGTGLSSNQPQHF. As DNA, the CDR3 is TGTGCCAGCGGAACGGGCCTGTCGAGCAATCAGCCCCAGCATTTT.

This chain uses TRBV4-1 with TRBJ2-1; the D call may be TRBD1 or TRBD2 (5 bases each). Trimming took 3 bases from V and 9 from J, leaving 15 bases between them. The germline V gene has CDR1 MGHRA and CDR2 YSYEKL. The CDR3 spans 14 residues. The CDR3 DNA reads as TGCGCCAGCAGCCAGATCTCCGCGAGGGGTGAGCAGTTCTTC. This sequence encodes CASSQISARGEQFF.

The chain uses TRBV4-1 and TRBJ2-1; 9 bases line up with TRBD2. From germline, CDR1 is MGHRA and CDR2 YSYEKL. V gave up 1 base and J gave up 2 bases; unmatched junction bases: 6. There are 17 residues in the CDR3. The CDR3 reads CASSQGSSGGTYNEQFF. In nucleotides, the CDR3 is TGCGCCAGCAGCCAAGGTTCAAGCGGGGGGACCTACAATGAGCAGTTCTTC.

Turning to this clone: At one end the junction does not follow the germline gene, possibly because of a read error. V gene TRBV27 combines with J gene TRBJ1-2; D not certain. The CDR3 sequence is 15 residues long. Germline lookup yields CDR1 MNHEY and CDR2 SMNVEV (reference sequence). The CDR3 region has the DNA TGTGCCAGCAGTCACCGACCGGGAACCGCCTATGGCTACACCTTT. Its translation is CASSHRPGTAYGYTF.

J is TRBJ2-3 and V is TRBV28, with 7 bases fitting TRBD1. CDR3 length: 13 residues. The V gene's germline CDR1 is MDHEN and CDR2 SYDVKM. Trimming cost V 10 bases and J 7 bases; bases outside gene matches: 11. CDR3 in DNA: TGTGCCACCGCGACAGGGATTGAAAATACGCAGTATTTT. Translated: CATATGIENTQYF.

This clone was observed at least ten times. This sequence joins TRBV12-3 or TRBV12-4 and TRBJ1-1, with D unclear. CDR3 length equals 13 residues. Trimming took off 5 bases at V and 6 bases at J, with 13 bases between the two ends. CDR3: CASSPGPAAEAFF. In DNA form, the CDR3 reads TGTGCCAGCAGTCCCGGGCCGGCGGCTGAAGCTTTCTTT.